This TCR beta chain originates from a study of T cells in localized non-small cell lung cancer. Concerning this clone itself: Its cognate antigen is unknown.

Unmatched junction bases numbered 11, after V lost 5 bases and J lost 1 base. Per germline, CDR1 SGHDT and CDR2 YYEEEE. This CDR3 has 16 residues. Study-level points and caveats: Researchers found a median approximately 60 of the top 100 tumor clones in adjacent lung. Measurement of T cell clonality placed uninvolved adjacent lung highest, above the level in tumor.

Generated by immunoSEQ multiplex PCR, the TCRdb table keeps only in-frame clones and is missing some. Here the sample spans roughly 39,000 clones, approximately 86% being singletons. The rearrangement links TRBV5-6 to TRBJ1-2; TRBD1 matches 7 bases. The source is a man aged 18-49 years with stage I lung adenocarcinoma. The sequenced sample was peripheral blood, obtained before any cancer treatment. The CDR3 bases are TGTGCCAGCAGGCCGAGGACCGGGACAGATAACTATGGCTACACCTTC. It specifies CASRPRTGTDNYGYTF. Complete variable domain (other parts from reference TRBV5-6 and TRBJ1-2): DAGVTQSPTHLIKTRGQQVTLRCSPKSGHDTVSWYQQALGQGPQFIFQYYEEEERQRGNFPDRFSGHQFPNYSSELNVNALLLGDSALYLCASRPRTGTDNYGYTFGSGTRLTVV.